This TCR beta chain stems from a study of OX40 agonist ivuxolimab in advanced cancers. Study information: At 0.01 to 10 mg/kg, ivuxolimab was administered intravenously to patients every 2 weeks. Patients achieving partial responses numbered three: one hepatocellular carcinoma case and two cutaneous melanoma cases. Study-level results: Expanded peripheral T cell antigen specificity was not determined.

The CDR3 is made up of 17 amino acids. V was pared by 5 bases and J by 1 base, with 13 bases of the junction left unmatched. Germline V lookup: CDR1 SGHVS, CDR2 FQNEAQ. As concerns this clone: Its antigen remains unidentified.

Libraries were prepared by immunoSEQ multiplex PCR; TCRdb keeps only in-frame clonotypes and omits some of them. The table includes over 55,000 clones, around 90% detected once. Systemic immunosuppression or a history of autoimmune disease excluded patients. The sample was CD4+ or CD8+ T cells sorted from blood, taken in a trial of the OX40 agonist ivuxolimab. The chain employs TRBV7-8 and TRBJ1-1; 7 nucleotides line up with TRBD1. The sequence derives from an adult with an advanced solid tumor such as melanoma, head and neck, liver or kidney cancer. The DNA for the CDR3 is TGTGCCAGCAGCCCCCGGGGGGCAAGACAGGGGAACACTGAAGCTTTCTTT. Translated: CASSPRGARQGNTEAFF.